The 15 T cell receptor beta chains below come from one sample, sequenced in a study of tumor and adjacent non-tumor tissue in lung cancer. RNA was extracted from bulk tissue without any cell sorting. This non-tumor lung sample came from over 3 cm beyond the tumor edge. Three rounds of nested PCR, following a modified ARM-PCR protocol, produced the TCRbeta library. TCRdb reprocessed the multiplex PCR reads via MiXCR and lists one record per CDR3 protein. Among more than 45,000 distinct CDR3 sequences listed, roughly 69% were seen once. Material: distant non-tumor lung tissue. These receptors were obtained from a woman aged 55-75 years with non-small cell lung cancer.

As to this clonotype: The junction and the germline gene differ at one end; a read error may be behind it. V and J are TRBV28 and TRBJ2-7; the D gene is possibly TRBD1 (7 bases). The germline CDR1 and CDR2 sequences are MDHEN and SYDVKM. The CDR3 totals 17 residues. The CDR3 nucleotides read TGTGCCAGCAGTTTACGACAGGGTGAGGGAGGATTCGACGAGCTGTACTTC. It yields the protein CASSLRQGEGGFDELYF.

Turning to this clonotype: One end of the junction varies from germline; a read error may be responsible. The rearrangement joins TRBV5-5 to TRBJ2-5; TRBD1 agrees at 10 bases. This CDR3 spans 15 amino acids. Germline lookup yields CDR1 SGHKS and CDR2 YYEKEE (reference sequence). The CDR3 nucleotides read TGTGCCAGCAGCGGTTATAGACAGGGGGCAGAGACCCAATACTTC. Amino acid sequence: CASSGYRQGAETQYF.

Of note for this clonotype: This could be a read error, since a much larger clone is one nucleotide away. The gene calls are TRBV11-2 and TRBJ1-1; no reliable D call. The germline CDR1 and CDR2 sequences are SGHAT and FQNNGV. This CDR3 contains 15 residues. CDR3 DNA sequence: TGTCCCAGCAGCTACTTGTGGCGTGAGGACACTGAAGCTTTCTTT. Translated, it gives CPSSYLWREDTEAFF.

About this clonotype itself: The junction does not match germline at one end; this may be a read error. The V call is TRBV4-3, the J call TRBJ1-1; the D gene is possibly TRBD1 (6 bases). CDR3 size: 19 residues. Germline V gene lookup returns CDR1 LGHNA and CDR2 YSLEER. CDR3 coding DNA: TGCGCCAGCAGCCAAGATATCACCCAGAGGGGACATGTCAACAGTGAAGCTTTCTTT. This gives the protein CASSQDITQRGHVNSEAFF.

Notes on this clonotype: At one end the junction does not follow the germline gene, possibly because of a read error. The chain recombines TRBV20-1 with TRBJ2-3; no definite D call. The CDR3 runs to 13 residues. Germline V gives CDR1 DFQATT, CDR2 SNEGSKA (reference sequence). Here the CDR3 reads CSVPDRGADTQYF. As DNA, the CDR3 is TGCAGTGTTCCCGACCGCGGCGCAGATACACAGTATTTT.

The V call is TRBV29-1, the J call TRBJ2-7; D may correspond to TRBD1 or TRBD2 (5 bases each). Trimming removed 5 bases at V and 0 bases at J, with 11 bases between. CDR3 length: 13 residues. Per the germline V gene, CDR1 is SQVTM and CDR2 is ANQGSEA. The CDR3 is CSVLVGTSYEQYV. The CDR3 bases are TGCAGCGTTTTGGTGGGGACCTCCTACGAGCAGTACGTC.

V is TRBV6-5 and J is TRBJ2-7, with 7 bases that match TRBD1. The CDR3 totals 14 residues. Germline lookup yields CDR1 MNHEY and CDR2 SVGAGI. CDR3 residues: CTSSYSTGSYEQYF. The CDR3 DNA reads TGTACAAGCAGTTACTCGACAGGGAGTTACGAGCAGTACTTC.

About this clonotype itself: The final CDR3 position lacks the conserved phenylalanine or tryptophan, pointing to a likely read error. The limits of the CDR3 on the DNA are not certain, so only TCRdb's listed CDR3 is given. The chain joins TRBV6-1 to TRBJ1-2; the table's D call, TRBD1, has no DNA check behind it. Both ends counted, the CDR3 spans 15 residues. CDR1 is MNHNS and CDR2 is SASEGT in the germline V gene. CDR3 protein: CASSGYRQGNYGYTI.

A note on this clonotype: A read error may account for a junction end that differs from germline. The chain joins TRBV11-3 to TRBJ2-5; 8 positions agree with TRBD2. The length of the CDR3 is 14 residues. The germline V gene encodes CDR1 SGHNT and CDR2 YENEEA. CDR3 sequence (DNA): TGTGTCAGCAGTATGAGACTAGCGCAAGAGGCCCAGTACTTC. Its translation: CVSSMRLAQEAQYF. Complete variable domain (other parts from reference TRBV11-3 and TRBJ2-5): EAGVVQSPRYKIIEKKQPVAFWCNPISGHNTLYWYLQNLGQGPELLIRYENEEAVDDSQLPKDRFSAERLKGVDSTLKIQPAELGDSAVYLCVSSMRLAQEAQYFGPGTRLLVL.

The V and J genes are TRBV29-1 and TRBJ2-3, with 7 nucleotides matching TRBD1. The CDR3 consists of 13 residues. J was trimmed by 15 bases and V by 5 bases; bases with no gene match: 17. Germline CDR1 and CDR2: SQVTM and ANQGSEA. As DNA, the CDR3 is TGCAGCGTTAAGACAGGGAGCACAGATATGCAATATTTT. Translation: CSVKTGSTDMQYF.

In the case of this clonotype: One end of the junction is discordant with germline, which a read error may explain. The chain carries TRBV4-3 and TRBJ2-1; maybe TRBD2 (5 bases). This CDR3 region has 16 residues. From germline, CDR1 is LGHNA and CDR2 YSLEER. The CDR3 loop reads CASSPRTQYAYNERFF. CDR3 in DNA: TGCGCAAGCAGCCCTAGGACTCAATACGCCTACAATGAGCGGTTCTTC.

This clonotype is medium-sized by share. The chain combines TRBV5-4 with TRBJ2-7; 7 nucleotides line up with TRBD1. Germline CDR1 is SGHNT and CDR2 is YYREEE (reference sequence). CDR3 size: 14 residues. Trimming took 4 bases from V and 0 from J; bases not matched to a gene: 4. CDR3 DNA: TGTGCCAGCAGCATGGGACAGTTCTCCTACGAGCAGTACTTC. This translates into CASSMGQFSYEQYF.

Concerning this clonotype: Mismatch with germline at one junction end may stem from a read error. This sequence joins TRBV5-4 and TRBJ1-2; a possible D gene is TRBD1 (6 bases). The V gene's germline CDR1 is SGHNT and CDR2 YYREEE (reference sequence). There are 15 residues in the CDR3. The CDR3 nucleotides read TGTGCCAACAGCTTGGCGTACAGGGACCTTGATGGCTACACCTTC. Protein product: CANSLAYRDLDGYTF.

The chain employs TRBV9 and TRBJ2-7; D unresolved. The ends were cut back, 7 bases at V and 4 bases at J, with 21 bases in the middle. Germline V gene data show CDR1 as SGDLS and CDR2 as YYNGEE. This CDR3 has 15 amino acids. The CDR3 loop is CASSSPDPTEYEQYF. The CDR3, as DNA: TGTGCCAGCTCTTCTCCGGACCCCACGGAATACGAGCAGTACTTC.

With respect to this clonotype: The conserved phenylalanine or tryptophan is not found at the CDR3 terminus, so this likely reflects a read error. The chain joins TRBV6-5 to TRBJ1-1, with 7 bases that match TRBD1. There are 13 residues in the CDR3. The germline V gene encodes CDR1 MNHEY and CDR2 SVGAGI. Written as DNA, the CDR3 is TGTATCAGCAGTCGGGACAGCCCTAATGAAGCTTTCCTT. It translates to CISSRDSPNEAFL.